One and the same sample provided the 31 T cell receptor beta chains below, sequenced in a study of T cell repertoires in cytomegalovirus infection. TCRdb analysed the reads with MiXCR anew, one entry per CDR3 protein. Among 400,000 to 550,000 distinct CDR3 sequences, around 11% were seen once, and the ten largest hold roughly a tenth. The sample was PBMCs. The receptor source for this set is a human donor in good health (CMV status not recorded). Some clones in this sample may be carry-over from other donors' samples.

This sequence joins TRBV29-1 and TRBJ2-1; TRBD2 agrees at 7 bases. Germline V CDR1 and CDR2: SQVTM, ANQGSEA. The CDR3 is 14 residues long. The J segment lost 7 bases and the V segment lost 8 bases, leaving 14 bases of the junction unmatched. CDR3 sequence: CSFGGRDEGNEQFF. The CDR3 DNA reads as TGCAGCTTTGGAGGGAGGGATGAGGGGAATGAGCAGTTCTTC.

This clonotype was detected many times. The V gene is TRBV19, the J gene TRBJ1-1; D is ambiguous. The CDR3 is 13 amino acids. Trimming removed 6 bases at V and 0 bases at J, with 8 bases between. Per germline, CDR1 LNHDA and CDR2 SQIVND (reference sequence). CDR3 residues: CASRDTMNTEAFF. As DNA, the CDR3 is TGTGCCAGTAGGGATACCATGAACACTGAAGCTTTCTTT. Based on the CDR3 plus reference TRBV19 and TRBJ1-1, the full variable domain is DGGITQSPKYLFRKEGQNVTLSCEQNLNHDAMYWYRQDPGQGLRLIYYSQIVNDFQKGDIAEGYSVSREKKESFPLTVTSAQKNPTAFYLCASRDTMNTEAFFGQGTRLTVV.

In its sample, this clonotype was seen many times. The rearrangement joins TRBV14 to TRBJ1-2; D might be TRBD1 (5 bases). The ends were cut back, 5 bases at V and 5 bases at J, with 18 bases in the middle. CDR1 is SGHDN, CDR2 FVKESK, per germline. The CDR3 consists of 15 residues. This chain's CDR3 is CASSSGTIYWYGYTF. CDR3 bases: TGTGCCAGCAGCTCCGGGACTATCTACTGGTATGGCTACACCTTC.

CDR3 in DNA: TGCAGTGCTAGCCCCCTAGCGGGAGCGTTCGAGCAGTACTTC. Amino acid sequence: CSASPLAGAFEQYF. J is TRBJ2-7 and V is TRBV20-1; TRBD2 aligns across 10 bases. Germline lookup yields CDR1 DFQATT and CDR2 SNEGSKA (reference sequence). The length of the CDR3 is 14 residues. V dropped 3 bases and J dropped 6; count of bases not matched to a gene: 8.

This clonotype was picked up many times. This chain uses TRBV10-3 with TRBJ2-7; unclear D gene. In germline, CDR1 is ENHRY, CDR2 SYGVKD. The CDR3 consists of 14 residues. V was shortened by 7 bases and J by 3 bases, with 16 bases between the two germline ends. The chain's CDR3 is CAITPSRSSYEQYF. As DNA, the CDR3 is TGTGCCATCACCCCCAGCAGGTCCAGCTACGAGCAGTACTTC.

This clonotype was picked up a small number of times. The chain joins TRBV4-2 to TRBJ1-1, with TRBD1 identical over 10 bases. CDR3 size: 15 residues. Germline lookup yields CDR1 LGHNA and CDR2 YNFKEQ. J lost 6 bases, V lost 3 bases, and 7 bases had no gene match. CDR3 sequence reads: CASSHPGTGVSEAFF. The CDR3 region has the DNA TGTGCCAGCAGCCATCCCGGGACAGGGGTCTCTGAAGCTTTCTTT.

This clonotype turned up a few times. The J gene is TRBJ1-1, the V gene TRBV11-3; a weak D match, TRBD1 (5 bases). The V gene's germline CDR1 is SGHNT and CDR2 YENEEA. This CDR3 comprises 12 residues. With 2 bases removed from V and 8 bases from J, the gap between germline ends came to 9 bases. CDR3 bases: TGTGCCAGCAGCTTAACAGGAATGGAAGCTTTCTTT. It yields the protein CASSLTGMEAFF.

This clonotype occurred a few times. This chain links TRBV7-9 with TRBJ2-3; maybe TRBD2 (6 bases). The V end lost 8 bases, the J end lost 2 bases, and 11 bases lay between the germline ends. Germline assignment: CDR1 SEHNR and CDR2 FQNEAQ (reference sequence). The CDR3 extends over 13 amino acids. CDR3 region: CASLGGDTDTQYF. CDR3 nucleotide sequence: TGTGCCAGCCTCGGGGGTGACACAGATACGCAGTATTTT.

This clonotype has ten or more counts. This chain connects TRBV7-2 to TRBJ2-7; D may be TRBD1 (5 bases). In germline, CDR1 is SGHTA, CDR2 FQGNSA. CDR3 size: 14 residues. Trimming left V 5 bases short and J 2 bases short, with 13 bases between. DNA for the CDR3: TGTGCCAGCAGCCGGTCAGGGTGGACCTACGAGCAGTACTTC. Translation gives CASSRSGWTYEQYF.

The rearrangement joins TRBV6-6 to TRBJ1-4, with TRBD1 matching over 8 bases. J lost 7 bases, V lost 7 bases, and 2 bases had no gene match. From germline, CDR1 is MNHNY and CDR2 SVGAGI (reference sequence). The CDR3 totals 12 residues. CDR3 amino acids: CASNQGAEKLFF. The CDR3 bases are TGTGCCAGCAACCAGGGGGCTGAAAAACTGTTTTTT.

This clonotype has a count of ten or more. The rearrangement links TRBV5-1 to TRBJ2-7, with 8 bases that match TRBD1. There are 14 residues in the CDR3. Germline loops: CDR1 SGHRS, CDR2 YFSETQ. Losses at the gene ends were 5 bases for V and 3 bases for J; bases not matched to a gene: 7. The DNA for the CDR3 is TGCGCCAGCAGTTCATCCGGGACAGGCTACGAGCAGTACTTC. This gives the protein CASSSSGTGYEQYF.

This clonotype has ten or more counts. CDR3 bases: TGTGCCAGCAGCTTAGATGGGGTGACTAGCTATGGCTACACCTTC. It specifies CASSLDGVTSYGYTF. The chain couples TRBV7-9 to TRBJ1-2; no clear D gene. The CDR3 spans 15 residues. V was shortened by 1 base and J by 4 bases, with 13 bases between the two germline ends. Germline loops: CDR1 SEHNR, CDR2 FQNEAQ (reference sequence). The variable domain in full, completed from reference TRBV7-9 and TRBJ1-2, reads DTGVSQNPRHKITKRGQNVTFRCDPISEHNRLYWYRQTLGQGPEFLTYFQNEAQLEKSRLLSDRFSAERPKGSFSTLEIQRTEQGDSAMYLCASSLDGVTSYGYTFGSGTRLTVV.

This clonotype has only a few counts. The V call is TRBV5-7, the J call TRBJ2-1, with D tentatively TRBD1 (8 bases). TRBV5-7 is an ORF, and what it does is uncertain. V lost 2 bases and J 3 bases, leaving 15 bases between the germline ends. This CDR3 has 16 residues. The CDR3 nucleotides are TGTGCCAGCAGCTTTCGACAGGGGAGGGTCTACAATGAGCAGTTCTTC. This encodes CASSFRQGRVYNEQFF.

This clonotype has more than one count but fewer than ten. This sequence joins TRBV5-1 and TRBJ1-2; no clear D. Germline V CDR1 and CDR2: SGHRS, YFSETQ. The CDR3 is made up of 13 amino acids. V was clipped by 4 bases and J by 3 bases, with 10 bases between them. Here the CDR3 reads CASSTSLDYGYTF. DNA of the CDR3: TGCGCCAGCAGCACTTCGTTAGACTATGGCTACACCTTC.

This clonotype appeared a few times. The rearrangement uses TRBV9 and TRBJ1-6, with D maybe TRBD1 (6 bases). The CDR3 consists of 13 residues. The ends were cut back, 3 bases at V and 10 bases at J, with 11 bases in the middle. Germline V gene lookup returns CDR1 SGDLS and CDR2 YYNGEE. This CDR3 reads CASSEGERSPLHF. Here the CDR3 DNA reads TGTGCCAGCAGCGAGGGGGAAAGATCACCCCTCCACTTT.

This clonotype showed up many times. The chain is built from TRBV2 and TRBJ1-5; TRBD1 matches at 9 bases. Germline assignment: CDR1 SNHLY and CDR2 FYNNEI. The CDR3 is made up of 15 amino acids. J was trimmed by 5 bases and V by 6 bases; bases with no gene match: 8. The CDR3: CASRINTGGDQPQHF. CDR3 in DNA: TGTGCCAGCAGGATAAATACAGGGGGCGATCAGCCCCAGCATTTT.

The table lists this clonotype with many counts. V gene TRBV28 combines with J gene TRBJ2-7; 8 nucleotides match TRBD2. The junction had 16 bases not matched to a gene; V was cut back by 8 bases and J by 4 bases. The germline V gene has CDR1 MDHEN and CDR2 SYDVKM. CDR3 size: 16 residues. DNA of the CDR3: TGTGCCAGCGGGCCCTTACAAGCGGGAGTGTGGTACGAGCAGTACTTC. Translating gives CASGPLQAGVWYEQYF.

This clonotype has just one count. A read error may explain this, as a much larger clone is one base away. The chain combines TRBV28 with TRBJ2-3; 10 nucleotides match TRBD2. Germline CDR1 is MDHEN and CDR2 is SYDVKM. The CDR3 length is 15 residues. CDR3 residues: CAGSLTSGLEDTQYF. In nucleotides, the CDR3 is TGTGCCGGCAGTTTGACTAGCGGGTTAGAGGATACGCAGTATTTT.

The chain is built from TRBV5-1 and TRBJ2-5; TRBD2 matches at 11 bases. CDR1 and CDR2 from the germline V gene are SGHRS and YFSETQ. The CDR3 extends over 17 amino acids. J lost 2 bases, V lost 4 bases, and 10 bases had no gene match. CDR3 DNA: TGCGCCAGCAGCAGGGGACTAGCGGTACAAATTCAAGAGACCCAGTACTTC. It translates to CASSRGLAVQIQETQYF.

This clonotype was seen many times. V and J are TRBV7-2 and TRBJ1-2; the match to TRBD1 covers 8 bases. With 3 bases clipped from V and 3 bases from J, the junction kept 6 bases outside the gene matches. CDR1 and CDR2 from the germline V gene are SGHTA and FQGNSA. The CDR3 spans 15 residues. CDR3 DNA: TGTGCCAGCAGCTTGCGGACAGGGAGAGACTATGGCTACACCTTC. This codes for CASSLRTGRDYGYTF. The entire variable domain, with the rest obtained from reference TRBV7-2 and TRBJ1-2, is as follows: GAGVSQSPSNKVTEKGKDVELRCDPISGHTALYWYRQSLGQGLEFLIYFQGNSAPDKSGLPSDRFSAERTGGSVSTLTIQRTQQEDSAVYLCASSLRTGRDYGYTFGSGTRLTVV.

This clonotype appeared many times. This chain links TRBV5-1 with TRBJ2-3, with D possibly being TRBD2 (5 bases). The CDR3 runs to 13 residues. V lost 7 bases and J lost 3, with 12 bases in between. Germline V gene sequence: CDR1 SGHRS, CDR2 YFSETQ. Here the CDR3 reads CASGPGWTDTQYF. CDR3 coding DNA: TGCGCCAGCGGCCCGGGGTGGACAGATACGCAGTATTTT.

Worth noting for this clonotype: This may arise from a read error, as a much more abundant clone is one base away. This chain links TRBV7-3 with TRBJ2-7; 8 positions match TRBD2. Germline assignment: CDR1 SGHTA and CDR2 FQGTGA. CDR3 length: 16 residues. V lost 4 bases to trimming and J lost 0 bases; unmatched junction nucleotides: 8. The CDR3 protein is CASSSNLRGASYEQYF. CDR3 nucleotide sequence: TGTGCCAGCAGCTCAAATCTGCGGGGGGCCTCCTACGAGCAGTACTTC.

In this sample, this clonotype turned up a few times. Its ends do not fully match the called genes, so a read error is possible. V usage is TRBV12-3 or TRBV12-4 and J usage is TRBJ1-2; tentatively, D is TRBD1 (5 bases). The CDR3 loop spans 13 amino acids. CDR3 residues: CASSLQGANLAVF. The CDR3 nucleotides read TGTGCCAGCAGTTTGCAGGGAGCTAACTTGGCTGTTTTC.

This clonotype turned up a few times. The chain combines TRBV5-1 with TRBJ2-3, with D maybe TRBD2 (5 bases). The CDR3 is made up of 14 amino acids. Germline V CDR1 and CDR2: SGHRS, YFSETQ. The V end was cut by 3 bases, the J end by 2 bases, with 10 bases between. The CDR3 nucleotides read TGCGCCAGCAGCTCGGGGTCTTACACAGATACGCAGTATTTT. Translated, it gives CASSSGSYTDTQYF.

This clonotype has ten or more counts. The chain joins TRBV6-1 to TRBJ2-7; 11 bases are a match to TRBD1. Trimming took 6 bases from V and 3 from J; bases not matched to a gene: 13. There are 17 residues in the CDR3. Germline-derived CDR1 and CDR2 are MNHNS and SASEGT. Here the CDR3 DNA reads TGTGCCAGCAGCGAAACCGCCTTTGGGACAGGGGGCTACGAGCAGTACTTC. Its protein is CASSETAFGTGGYEQYF.

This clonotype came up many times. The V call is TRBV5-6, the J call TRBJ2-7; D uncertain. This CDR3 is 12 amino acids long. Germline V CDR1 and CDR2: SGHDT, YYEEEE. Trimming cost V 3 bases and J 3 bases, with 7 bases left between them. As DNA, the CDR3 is TGTGCCAGCAGCTACGGTTTCTACGAGCAGTACTTC. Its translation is CASSYGFYEQYF.

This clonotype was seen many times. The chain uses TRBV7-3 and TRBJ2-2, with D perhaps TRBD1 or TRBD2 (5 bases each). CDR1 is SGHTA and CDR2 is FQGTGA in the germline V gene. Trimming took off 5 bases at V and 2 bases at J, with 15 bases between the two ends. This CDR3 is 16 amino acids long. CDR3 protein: CASSHPGTDNTGELFF. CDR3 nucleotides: TGTGCCAGCAGCCATCCCGGGACGGATAACACCGGGGAGCTGTTTTTT.

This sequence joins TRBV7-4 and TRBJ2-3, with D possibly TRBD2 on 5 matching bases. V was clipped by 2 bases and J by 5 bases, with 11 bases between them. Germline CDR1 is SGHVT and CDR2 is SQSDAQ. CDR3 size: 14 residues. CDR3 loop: CASSLTLAEDTQYF. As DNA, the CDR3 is TGTGCCAGCAGCTTAACGCTAGCAGAAGATACGCAGTATTTT.

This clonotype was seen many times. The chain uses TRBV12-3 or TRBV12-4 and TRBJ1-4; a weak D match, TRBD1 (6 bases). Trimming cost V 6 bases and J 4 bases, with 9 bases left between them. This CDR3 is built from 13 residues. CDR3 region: CASSRTVNEKLFF. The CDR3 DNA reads TGTGCCAGCAGCCGGACAGTTAATGAAAAACTGTTTTTT.

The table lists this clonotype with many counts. The CDR3 sequence: CSARGLATYEQYF. In nucleotides, the CDR3 is TGCAGTGCTAGAGGGCTAGCGACCTACGAGCAGTACTTC. The gene calls are TRBV20-1 and TRBJ2-7; perhaps TRBD2 as D (6 bases). This CDR3 has 13 residues. Between the trimmed V and J ends, which lost 1 base and 2 bases, there was a span of 9 bases. The germline V gene has CDR1 DFQATT and CDR2 SNEGSKA (reference sequence).

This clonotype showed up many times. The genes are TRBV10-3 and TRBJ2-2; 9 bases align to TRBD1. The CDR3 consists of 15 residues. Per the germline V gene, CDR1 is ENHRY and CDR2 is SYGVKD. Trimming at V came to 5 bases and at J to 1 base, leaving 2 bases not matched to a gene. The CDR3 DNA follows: TGTGCCATCAGTCCGGGACAGGGGAACACCGGGGAGCTGTTTTTT. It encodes CAISPGQGNTGELFF.